This entry lists 15 T cell receptor beta chains sequenced from one sample in a study of cytomegalovirus exposure and HLA in healthy donors. The PCR had 60 Vbeta and 13 Jbeta primers. Here immunoSEQ multiplex PCR was the method, and the copy in TCRdb shows in-frame clones only, minus some. The sample lists 130,000 to 150,000 clones, over 70% occurring once. Specimen: PBMCs. Receptors originate from a male donor in good health and CMV-seronegative.

The J gene is TRBJ2-1, the V gene TRBV2; 13 bases are shared with TRBD2. This CDR3 region has 14 residues. V lost 5 bases to trimming and J lost 8 bases; unmatched junction nucleotides: 3. Germline CDR1 reads SNHLY; CDR2 reads FYNNEI. Written as DNA, the CDR3 is TGTGCCAGCAGTTTTGGACTAGCGGGAGATGAGCAGTTCTTC. It codes for CASSFGLAGDEQFF.

V usage is TRBV6-1 and J usage is TRBJ2-7, with a possible D match to TRBD1 (5 bases). Trimming stripped 6 bases from V and 0 bases from J, with 12 bases between. The CDR3 loop spans 14 amino acids. Germline CDR1 is MNHNS and CDR2 is SASEGT. The DNA of the CDR3 is TGTGCCAGCAGACTTACAGGTAGCTCCTACGAGCAGTACTTC. As protein: CASRLTGSSYEQYF.

This chain joins TRBV7-9 and TRBJ2-7, with D possibly TRBD1 on 6 matching bases. V was clipped by 5 bases and J by 3 bases, with 17 bases between them. The CDR3 covers 15 residues. Germline V gives CDR1 SEHNR, CDR2 FQNEAQ (reference sequence). The DNA for the CDR3 is TGTGCCAGCAGCCCAGTTCCCCTACAGGGCTACGAGCAGTACTTC. Its translation: CASSPVPLQGYEQYF. Drawing the rest from reference TRBV7-9 and TRBJ2-7, the complete variable domain is DTGVSQNPRHKITKRGQNVTFRCDPISEHNRLYWYRQTLGQGPEFLTYFQNEAQLEKSRLLSDRFSAERPKGSFSTLEIQRTEQGDSAMYLCASSPVPLQGYEQYFGPGTRLTVT.

This chain links TRBV5-1 with TRBJ2-5; 12 nucleotides align to TRBD1. This CDR3 spans 16 amino acids. Per germline, CDR1 SGHRS and CDR2 YFSETQ. V was clipped by 4 bases and J by 0 bases; unmatched bases: 4. The CDR3 sequence is CASSGGTGGYQETQYF. CDR3 in DNA: TGCGCCAGCAGCGGAGGGACAGGGGGCTACCAAGAGACCCAGTACTTC.

Concerning this clone itself: Other DNA sequences from this sample encode an identical CDR3 as well. The gene calls are TRBV7-9 and TRBJ1-1; D call uncertain. Trimming took off 3 bases at V and 2 bases at J, with 7 bases between the two ends. CDR1 and CDR2 from the germline V gene are SEHNR and FQNEAQ (reference sequence). The CDR3 contains 13 residues. The CDR3 spells CASSLAGNTEAFF. CDR3 nucleotides: TGTGCCAGCAGCTTGGCGGGTAACACTGAAGCTTTCTTT.

The chain recombines TRBV7-9 with TRBJ2-6; D is unresolved. Trimming stripped 8 bases from V and 0 bases from J, with 11 bases between. The CDR3 contains 15 residues. Germline V gene lookup returns CDR1 SEHNR and CDR2 FQNEAQ (reference sequence). CDR3 loop: CASAPWSSGANVLTF. The CDR3 bases are TGTGCCAGCGCCCCATGGAGCTCTGGGGCCAACGTCCTGACTTTC.

DNA of the CDR3: TGTGCCAGCAGCTTCGGTGACACCTCGACCTTC. Translating gives CASSFGDTSTF. The rearrangement links TRBV5-6 to TRBJ1-2; D is unclear. This CDR3 has 11 residues. The germline gives CDR1 SGHDT, CDR2 YYEEEE. V was cut by 2 bases and J by 14 bases, with 13 bases left in between.

V is TRBV7-9 and J is TRBJ2-7, with a tentative D call TRBD2 (5 bases). The CDR3 sequence is 14 residues long. The V and J ends lost 2 bases and 7 bases respectively, with 15 bases between them. Germline V gene sequence: CDR1 SEHNR, CDR2 FQNEAQ (reference sequence). CDR3 bases: TGTGCCAGCAGCTTACGAGGGCGCGTTAGGGAGCAGTACTTC. Translation gives CASSLRGRVREQYF. Based on the CDR3 plus reference TRBV7-9 and TRBJ2-7, the full variable domain is DTGVSQNPRHKITKRGQNVTFRCDPISEHNRLYWYRQTLGQGPEFLTYFQNEAQLEKSRLLSDRFSAERPKGSFSTLEIQRTEQGDSAMYLCASSLRGRVREQYFGPGTRLTVT.

J is TRBJ2-7 and V is TRBV15; 12 bases line up with TRBD2. This CDR3 is built from 15 residues. In germline, CDR1 is LNHNV, CDR2 YYDKDF (reference sequence). V trimming: 3 bases; J trimming: 7 bases; junction bases outside the gene matches: 7. The CDR3 here is CATSRRTSGTPEQYF. The CDR3 DNA follows: TGTGCCACCAGCAGGCGGACTAGCGGGACCCCGGAGCAGTACTTC.

The chain joins TRBV5-1 to TRBJ1-4, with 8 bases identical to TRBD1. The CDR3 extends over 17 amino acids. Germline V lookup: CDR1 SGHRS, CDR2 YFSETQ. The V gene end was trimmed by 4 bases and the J gene end by 0 bases; junction bases not matched to a gene: 8. The CDR3 bases are TGCGCCAGCAGCCCGACGGACAGGGCGCCAACTAATGAAAAACTGTTTTTT. Protein product: CASSPTDRAPTNEKLFF.

The chain links TRBV18 to TRBJ1-1; D unresolved. The CDR3 consists of 11 residues. The V gene lost 4 bases and the J gene lost 4 bases, with 4 bases spanning the gap. CDR1 and CDR2 (germline): KGHSH, LQKENI. CDR3 sequence: CASSRSTEAFF. The DNA of the CDR3 is TGTGCCAGCTCACGGAGCACTGAAGCTTTCTTT.

V usage is TRBV9 and J usage is TRBJ1-1; D not resolved. Between the trimmed V and J ends, which lost 0 bases and 6 bases, there was a span of 12 bases. The germline V gene has CDR1 SGDLS and CDR2 YYNGEE. There are 14 residues in the CDR3. The CDR3 DNA follows: TGTGCCAGCAGCGTAGAAATGGCCTCACCTGAAGCTTTCTTT. Encoded protein: CASSVEMASPEAFF.

The genes are TRBV21-1 and TRBJ2-7; TRBD2, the D gene given by the table, was not confirmed from the DNA. TRBV21-1 is deemed a pseudogene. This CDR3 contains 17 residues. Here the CDR3 reads CASSKKGKGRLPCEQYF. The CDR3 coding sequence is TGTGCCAGCAGCAAAAAAGGCAAGGGGAGGCTGCCTTGCGAGCAGTACTTC.

This clone was detected only once. V gene TRBV30 combines with J gene TRBJ1-1, with a weak D call TRBD1 (6 bases). Germline V lookup: CDR1 GTSNPN, CDR2 SVGIG (reference sequence). The CDR3 loop spans 13 amino acids. V was shortened by 2 bases and J by 5 bases, with 12 bases between the two germline ends. CDR3 region: CAWSLQGPTEAFF. For the CDR3, the DNA is TGTGCCTGGAGTCTACAGGGACCGACTGAAGCTTTCTTT.

V is TRBV7-8 and J is TRBJ2-7, with 9 positions matching TRBD1. The CDR3 has 14 amino acids. Trimming removed 5 bases from V and 5 bases from J; junction bases left unmatched: 7. In germline, CDR1 is SGHVS, CDR2 FQNEAQ. CDR3 DNA sequence: TGTGCCAGCAGCCTAGGGACAGGGATCGACGAGCAGTACTTC. Its protein is CASSLGTGIDEQYF.